This TCR beta chain was found in a study of Ad26.COV2.S vaccination and SARS-CoV-2 variants. Treatment given: some 19 received Ad26.COV2.S at low or high dose, single or two shots; several received placebo; per-sample allocation not given. Samples came from day 63 after the first vaccine or placebo injection. The assay was immunoSEQ multiplex PCR, and TCRdb's table has in-frame clones only and misses some. Of 200,000 to 300,000 clones in the sample, around 88% are singletons; the top ten hold approximately 3%. The input for sequencing was peripheral blood, taken in a trial of Ad26.COV2.S vaccine versus placebo. The origin of this receptor is a person aged 18-65 years who received the Ad26.COV2.S COVID-19 vaccine or a placebo.

The CDR3 DNA is TGCAGTGCTCCACAGGGTCTCGAGCAGTACTTC. Protein sequence: CSAPQGLEQYF. This chain joins TRBV20-1 and TRBJ2-7; D perhaps matches TRBD1 (6 bases). This CDR3 contains 11 residues. The germline V and J ends were trimmed by 5 bases and 6 bases, with 11 bases remaining between them. From germline, CDR1 is DFQATT and CDR2 SNEGSKA (reference sequence).